A few counts support the clone carrying this T cell receptor (beta chain). Its specificity is unknown. TCRdb independently ran MiXCR on the 5' RACE reads; one entry per CDR3 protein. Of around 250,000 distinct CDR3 sequences detected, 6.9% appear once; the ten largest clones hold about 0.85%. The data stem from a study of T cells after yellow fever vaccination. About the study: SMART-Seq v4 Ultra Low Input prepared libraries from low-cell fractions.

This CDR3 has 15 amino acids. Germline CDR1 SGHTA, CDR2 FQGNSA. The V gene lost 4 bases and the J gene lost 4 bases, with 14 bases spanning the gap. Broader study findings: Detected again after the booster were most primary-vaccination clones, at 95% to 98% CD4 and nearly 90% CD8. A limited proportion of clonotypes was detected within both the CD4 and CD8 compartments.

This specimen was CD4+ T cells sorted from PBMCs, taken 15 days after the yellow fever booster vaccination. The TCR originated in a man aged 25-45 years who received the YFV17D yellow fever vaccine. The chain combines TRBV7-2 with TRBJ2-1; TRBD1 is a possible D gene (6 bases). The CDR3 here is CASSYRDTIYNEQFF. DNA of the CDR3: TGTGCCAGCAGCTACCGGGACACGATTTACAATGAGCAGTTCTTC. The complete variable domain, with remaining parts taken from reference TRBV7-2 and TRBJ2-1, reads GAGVSQSPSNKVTEKGKDVELRCDPISGHTALYWYRQSLGQGLEFLIYFQGNSAPDKSGLPSDRFSAERTGGSVSTLTIQRTQQEDSAVYLCASSYRDTIYNEQFFGPGTRLTVL.